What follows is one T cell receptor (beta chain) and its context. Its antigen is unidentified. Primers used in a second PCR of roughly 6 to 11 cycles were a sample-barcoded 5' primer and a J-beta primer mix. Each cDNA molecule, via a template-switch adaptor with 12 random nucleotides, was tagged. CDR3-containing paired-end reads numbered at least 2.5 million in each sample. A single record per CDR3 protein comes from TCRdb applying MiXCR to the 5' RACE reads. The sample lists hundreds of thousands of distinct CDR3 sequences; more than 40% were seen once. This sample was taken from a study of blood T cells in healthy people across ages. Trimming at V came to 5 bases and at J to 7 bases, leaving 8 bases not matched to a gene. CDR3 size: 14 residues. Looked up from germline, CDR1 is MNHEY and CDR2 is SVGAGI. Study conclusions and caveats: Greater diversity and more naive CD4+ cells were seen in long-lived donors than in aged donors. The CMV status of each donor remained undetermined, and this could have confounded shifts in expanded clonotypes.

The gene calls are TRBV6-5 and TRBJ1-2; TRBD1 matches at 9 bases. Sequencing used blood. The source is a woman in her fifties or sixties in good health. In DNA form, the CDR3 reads TGTGCCAGCAGTGACCGGGGGACAGGGAGTGGCTACACCTTC. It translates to CASSDRGTGSGYTF.